The following is a T cell receptor (beta chain) sequence with its context. This entry belongs to a study of blood T cell repertoires in COVID-19. Study details: The United States, Italy and Spain provided the acute and convalescent COVID-19 samples. T cells, B-cell-depleted T cells, or PBMCs supplied cDNA or gDNA.

Methods used by the authors: Amplification with reference gene primers provided the estimates of nucleated cell counts. Libraries were prepared by immunoSEQ multiplex PCR; TCRdb keeps only in-frame clonotypes and omits some of them. That table supplies the V and J calls and clone size; D and trimming were determined from the DNA. The table lists 140,000 to 150,000 clones, around four fifths of them singletons. With 4 bases clipped from V and 6 bases from J, the junction kept 2 bases outside the gene matches. This CDR3 is built from 13 residues. Germline assignment: CDR1 SGHNT and CDR2 YYREEE (reference sequence).

Sequencing was performed on peripheral blood. The receptor comes from a middle-aged woman with active or convalescent COVID-19. The chain links TRBV5-4 to TRBJ2-1; 9 bases agree with TRBD1. The CDR3 bases are TGTGCCAGCAGCACGGGACAGGGCAATGAGCAGTTCTTC. Amino acid sequence: CASSTGQGNEQFF.